This T cell receptor (beta chain) was captured in a study of blood T cell repertoires in COVID-19. The V gene's germline CDR1 is SGHRS and CDR2 YFSETQ. Between the trimmed V and J ends, which lost 0 bases and 8 bases, there was a span of 14 bases. The CDR3 totals 14 residues. Method: immunoSEQ multiplex PCR; TCRdb's copy keeps in-frame clones and lacks some. The sample contains fewer than 200,000 clones, approximately 79% of which appear only once. Sequenced: PBMCs or T cells enriched from blood (not recorded which). The origin of this receptor is a woman in her 70s in a cohort exposed to, infected with or recovered from COVID-19 (not recorded which). This chain links TRBV5-1 with TRBJ1-1; no firm D call. This CDR3 is CASSLVDVTVEAFF. CDR3 DNA sequence: TGCGCCAGCAGCTTGGTTGATGTTACAGTAGAAGCTTTCTTT.